This TCR beta chain was obtained from a study of blood T cell repertoires in COVID-19. Study summary: Acute and convalescent COVID-19 specimens originated in the United States, Italy and Spain. From T cells, B-cell-depleted T cells, or PBMCs came the material, which was cDNA or gDNA.

In its sample, this clone was seen once. As processed by the authors: Scientists estimated how many nucleated cells there were by amplifying reference gene primers. Sequencing used immunoSEQ multiplex PCR; TCRdb keeps in-frame clones, though not all of them. D and trimming were read from the DNA, whereas the V and J calls and clone size are those reported in that table. The table records about 33,000 clones, approximately 86% of them present only once. Specimen: peripheral blood. The sequence derives from a woman of 80 years or more with active or convalescent COVID-19.

CDR3: CATGGASGGTDTQYF. The CDR3, as DNA: TGTGCCACCGGGGGGGCTAGCGGGGGCACAGATACGCAGTATTTT. V gene TRBV15 combines with J gene TRBJ2-3, with TRBD2 matching over 9 bases. CDR3 length: 15 amino acids. Germline loops: CDR1 LNHNV, CDR2 YYDKDF (reference sequence). V shed 8 bases and J 1 base; nucleotides not matched to a gene: 7.